The 32 T cell receptor beta chains below were found in one sample sequenced in a study of tumor-infiltrating lymphocytes in primary liver carcinoma. Making TCR beta cDNA involved approximately 530 ng total RNA and a constant-region primer. Sequencing libraries for TCR beta derived from three nested multiplex PCR rounds that used slightly modified ARM-PCR. A C-beta reverse primer was combined with TRBV1-TRBV30 forward primers in the first two PCR rounds, and each round had around 10 cycles. TCRdb processed the multiplex PCR reads anew with MiXCR; each CDR3 protein has one entry. This sample has fewer than 70,000 distinct CDR3 sequences, with 60% to 85% found just once. The study co-extracted DNA and RNA from around 20-30 mg of unsorted bulk tissue. The sequenced sample consisted of liver tumor tissue from sampling region 2. As for subset: tumor region T2, inferior pole. The receptor set was obtained from a man aged 35-49 years with primary liver carcinoma and hepatitis B virus infection.

This clonotype was counted a few times. The rearrangement joins TRBV6-1 to TRBJ2-7, with 9 positions matching TRBD1. Germline lookup yields CDR1 MNHNS and CDR2 SASEGT. The CDR3 totals 14 residues. The V and J ends lost 6 bases and 6 bases, in that order; junction bases with no gene match: 9. CDR3 sequence (DNA): TGTGCCAGCAGCCCCGGGACAGGGTTGGTCGAGCAGTACTTC. Encoded protein: CASSPGTGLVEQYF.

As regards this clonotype: It is likely a read error, because the conserved phenylalanine at the end of the CDR3 is missing. The rearrangement joins TRBV11-2 to TRBJ2-2; D is ambiguous. Germline CDR1 is SGHAT and CDR2 is FQNNGV. The CDR3 sequence is 16 residues long. CDR3 in amino acids: CASSLVRVPNTWELFL. In DNA, the CDR3 is TGTGCCAGCAGCTTAGTGCGAGTACCGAACACCTGGGAGCTGTTTCTT.

Concerning this clonotype itself: The junction differs from germline at one of its ends, possibly a read error. The chain is built from TRBV29-1 and TRBJ1-2, with D perhaps TRBD1 (6 bases). The V gene's germline CDR1 is SQVTM and CDR2 ANQGSEA. The CDR3 length is 14 residues. CDR3 coding DNA: TGCAGCGTCAAGTTTGGACAGTTGATCTATGACTACACCTTC. Amino acids: CSVKFGQLIYDYTF.

As DNA, the CDR3 is TGTGCCAGCAGTTTACGGGGAATATACTCCTACAATGAGCAGTTCTTC. This encodes CASSLRGIYSYNEQFF. The gene calls are TRBV12-3 or TRBV12-4 and TRBJ2-1; the D gene is possibly TRBD2 (5 bases). V was trimmed by 2 bases and J by 0 bases, leaving 11 bases between them. This CDR3 comprises 16 residues.

Ten or more counts support this clonotype. V is TRBV6-6 and J is TRBJ1-1, with D unclear. The germline gives CDR1 MNHNY, CDR2 SVGAGI (reference sequence). The CDR3 is 13 residues long. The ends were cut back, 6 bases at V and 4 bases at J, with 12 bases in the middle. CDR3 amino acids: CASSRSGSTEAFF. The CDR3 DNA sequence: TGTGCCAGCAGCAGATCGGGGAGCACTGAAGCTTTCTTT.

J is TRBJ1-2 and V is TRBV11-2; a weak D match, TRBD1 (6 bases). CDR3 length: 14 amino acids. V lost 2 bases and J 4 bases, leaving 11 bases between the germline ends. Germline V CDR1 and CDR2: SGHAT, FQNNGV. The CDR3 loop reads CASSLSRGFYGYTF. CDR3 DNA: TGTGCCAGCAGCTTAAGCAGGGGATTCTATGGCTACACCTTC.

Worth noting for this clonotype: A read error is possible here, since a much larger clone lies one base away. The rearrangement links TRBV24-1 to TRBJ2-1; maybe TRBD2 (6 bases). Germline V lookup: CDR1 KGHDR, CDR2 SFDVKD. The CDR3 extends over 13 amino acids. The CDR3 coding sequence is TGTGTCACCAGTCGGGACTTGAACAATGAGCAGTTCTTC. Amino acids: CVTSRDLNNEQFF.

This chain connects TRBV4-2 to TRBJ1-2; TRBD1 aligns across 8 bases. The CDR3 contains 15 residues. CDR1 and CDR2 from the germline V gene are LGHNA and YNFKEQ. CDR3 loop: CTGNQEAGGGSGYTF. CDR3 bases: TGTACCGGCAACCAAGAGGCAGGGGGCGGATCTGGCTACACCTTC.

A word on this clonotype: This may arise from a read error, as a much more abundant clone is one base away. The CDR3 carries no conserved terminal phenylalanine or tryptophan, so it likely arises from a read error. CDR3 DNA sequence: TGTGCCAGCAGAGGGACTAGCGGAGACACAGATACGCAGTATTTA. Protein: CASRGTSGDTDTQYL. The V call is TRBV11-2, the J call TRBJ2-3, with TRBD2 identical over 11 bases. Trimming removed 6 bases from V and 2 bases from J; junction bases left unmatched: 4. The CDR3 runs 15 residues. In germline, CDR1 is SGHAT, CDR2 FQNNGV.

With regard to this clonotype: Given a much more abundant clone one base away, this may be a read error. J is TRBJ2-7 and V is TRBV14; 7 bases line up with TRBD2. Germline CDR1 reads SGHDN; CDR2 reads FVKESK. The CDR3 is made up of 14 amino acids. CDR3 in DNA: TGTGCCAACAGCCACCGGACTTGCGGGAGCGAGCAGTACTTC. This sequence encodes CANSHRTCGSEQYF.

V usage is TRBV11-2 and J usage is TRBJ2-1, with 9 bases fitting TRBD2. This CDR3 is built from 16 residues. V lost 10 bases, J lost 7 bases, and 17 bases stayed unmatched. The germline V gene has CDR1 SGHAT and CDR2 FQNNGV. Written as DNA, the CDR3 is TGTGCCACCATCTTAGAGCTCCTAGCGGGAATAAATGAGCAGTTCTTC. Translated: CATILELLAGINEQFF.

The chain joins TRBV5-6 to TRBJ2-2; 7 nucleotides line up with TRBD2. This CDR3 is built from 16 residues. V shed 2 bases, J shed 4 bases, and the junction held 8 bases outside the gene matches. Germline lookup yields CDR1 SGHDT and CDR2 YYEEEE. This CDR3 reads CASSFNAGAGTGELFF. The DNA of the CDR3 is TGTGCCAGCAGCTTTAATGCGGGAGCGGGCACCGGGGAGCTGTTTTTT.

This rearrangement joins TRBV29-1 to TRBJ2-1, with TRBD1 matching 9 bases. With V trimmed by 4 bases and J by 13 bases, 14 bases remained unmatched. Germline CDR1 SQVTM, CDR2 ANQGSEA. The CDR3 is 14 amino acids. CDR3 protein: CSVVGTGTYSEQFF. The CDR3 DNA is TGCAGCGTTGTGGGGACAGGGACATACAGTGAACAGTTCTTC.

The CDR3 loop reads CASSTPTSGWYEQYF. The CDR3 DNA sequence: TGTGCCAGCAGCACTCCAACTAGCGGATGGTACGAGCAGTACTTC. The genes are TRBV6-2 or TRBV6-3 and TRBJ2-7; 8 bases fit TRBD2. The CDR3 extends over 15 amino acids. The V segment lost 6 bases and the J segment 4 bases; nucleotides outside the gene matches: 11. Per the germline V gene, CDR1 is MNHEY and CDR2 is SVGEGT.

Regarding this clonotype: The junction departs from germline at one end; a sequencing error may be responsible. This rearrangement joins TRBV29-1 to TRBJ2-3, with D perhaps TRBD2 (6 bases). The CDR3 is 15 residues long. The germline V gene has CDR1 SQVTM and CDR2 ANQGSEA. The CDR3 protein is CRVGLRDGGTDTQYF. In DNA form, the CDR3 reads TGCAGGGTTGGGTTGCGGGACGGGGGAACAGATACGCAGTATTTT.

Within the sample, this clonotype is medium-sized (0.01 to 0.1%). The chain is built from TRBV11-2 and TRBJ1-5, with D possibly matching TRBD1 (5 bases). Germline V gene sequence: CDR1 SGHAT, CDR2 FQNNGV. The CDR3 is 15 amino acids. Trimming left V 0 bases short and J 2 bases short, with 8 bases between. The CDR3 sequence: CASSLEMGGNQPQHF. The CDR3 DNA reads TGTGCCAGCAGCTTAGAGATGGGGGGCAATCAGCCCCAGCATTTT.

Notes on this clonotype: Here the CDR3 omits its conserved ending phenylalanine or tryptophan, so a read error is the likely source. The DNA is omitted, as the CDR3 cannot be located on it reliably, and the CDR3 follows TCRdb's listing. The CDR3 reads CASNWGSQETQYS. The chain joins TRBV11-3 to TRBJ2-5. The V gene's germline CDR1 is SGHNT and CDR2 YENEEA. The CDR3 sequence runs 13 residues, both termini included.

This clonotype was picked up many times. Written as DNA, the CDR3 is TGTGCCAGCAGTATCCCCCGGGCTACAAGTATCTCAGATACGCAGTATTTT. Residues: CASSIPRATSISDTQYF. J is TRBJ2-3 and V is TRBV28, with D unclear. Trimming left V 5 bases short and J 4 bases short, with 22 bases between. Germline loops: CDR1 MDHEN, CDR2 SYDVKM. CDR3 size: 17 residues.

On this clonotype: A read error may produce the germline difference seen at one junction end. The chain recombines TRBV5-4 with TRBJ1-2; perhaps TRBD1 as D (5 bases). This CDR3 contains 13 residues. Looked up from germline, CDR1 is SGHNT and CDR2 is YYREEE (reference sequence). As DNA, the CDR3 is TGTGCCAGCAGCTTCGTGTGGGACTATGGCAACACCTTC. It codes for CASSFVWDYGNTF. Complete variable domain (other parts from reference TRBV5-4 and TRBJ1-2): ETGVTQSPTHLIKTRGQQVTLRCSSQSGHNTVSWYQQALGQGPQFIFQYYREEENGRGNFPPRFSGLQFPNYSSELNVNALELDDSALYLCASSFVWDYGNTFGSGTRLTVV.

In regard to this clonotype: The junction does not match germline at one end; this may be a read error. V is TRBV11-2 and J is TRBJ2-5, with 8 positions matching TRBD2. Per germline, CDR1 SGHAT and CDR2 FQNNGV. This CDR3 has 16 residues. The CDR3 sequence is CASSQTLGGGKVAQYF. Here the CDR3 DNA reads TGTGCCAGCAGCCAAACTCTTGGCGGGGGGAAAGTGGCCCAATACTTC. Filled out from reference TRBV11-2 and TRBJ2-5, the complete variable domain reads EAGVAQSPRYKIIEKRQSVAFWCNPISGHATLYWYQQILGQGPKLLIQFQNNGVVDDSQLPKDRFSAERLKGVDSTLKIQPAKLEDSAVYLCASSQTLGGGKVAQYFGPGTRLLVL.

As to this clonotype: An end of the junction does not agree with germline; a read error may underlie this. V is TRBV11-2 and J is TRBJ2-2; D possibly corresponds to TRBD2 (5 bases). The CDR3 is 17 residues long. The V gene's germline CDR1 is SGHAT and CDR2 FQNNGV. CDR3 sequence reads: CASSSALGVANIGKLFF. CDR3 sequence (DNA): TGTGCCAGCAGCTCAGCATTAGGAGTGGCGAACATCGGGAAGCTGTTTTTT.

Worth noting for this clonotype: Since no conserved phenylalanine or tryptophan closes the CDR3, a read error is the likely cause. J is TRBJ2-1 and V is TRBV11-2; D gene unclear. The CDR3 is 14 residues long. Looked up from germline, CDR1 is SGHAT and CDR2 is FQNNGV. The CDR3 nucleotides are TGTGCCAGAAGCTTTTACCGGCTAGTTAGTGAGCAGTTCCTC. It specifies CARSFYRLVSEQFL.

On this clonotype: This CDR3 is missing its conserved last phenylalanine or tryptophan, likely due to a read error. The rearrangement uses TRBV29-1 and TRBJ2-5; D uncertain. The CDR3 has 12 amino acids. Germline-derived CDR1 and CDR2 are SQVTM and ANQGSEA. The DNA of the CDR3 is TGCAGCGTTGTGGTGCGTTCAGAGATCCAGTACTCC. It specifies CSVVVRSEIQYS.

Remarks on this clonotype: The junction departs from the called germline gene at one end, perhaps through a read error. V usage is TRBV7-8 and J usage is TRBJ2-1; 10 bases map to TRBD2. Germline V gene sequence: CDR1 SGHVS, CDR2 FQNEAQ. The CDR3 runs 16 residues. Here the CDR3 reads CASGQRLAGDNNEQFF. The CDR3 region has the DNA TGTGCCAGCGGCCAACGACTAGCGGGCGATAACAATGAACAGTTCTTC. Together with reference TRBV7-8 and TRBJ2-1, the CDR3 gives the full variable domain: GAGVSQSPRYKVAKRGQDVALRCDPISGHVSLFWYQQALGQGPEFLTYFQNEAQLDKSGLPSDRFFAERPEGSVSTLKIQRTQQEDSAVYLCASGQRLAGDNNEQFFGPGTRLTVL.

Concerning this clonotype: At one end the junction does not follow the germline gene, possibly because of a read error. The chain couples TRBV7-3 to TRBJ2-3; no firm D call. The V gene's germline CDR1 is SGHTA and CDR2 FQGTGA. There are 14 residues in the CDR3. For the CDR3, the DNA is TGTGCCAGCAGCTTAGGCGGACCCACAGATACGGAGTATTTT. Translation: CASSLGGPTDTEYF.

With respect to this clonotype: This CDR3 is missing its conserved last phenylalanine or tryptophan, likely due to a read error. CDR3 in DNA: TGTGCCAGTTTCCCGCAGGGGCGAACCCAGCATTTG. Translated: CASFPQGRTQHL. The chain carries TRBV6-2 or TRBV6-3 and TRBJ1-5, with D tentatively TRBD1 (6 bases). V was pared by 9 bases and J by 11 bases, with 17 bases between. The germline V gene encodes CDR1 MNHEY and CDR2 SVGEGT. The CDR3 spans 12 residues.

To note about this clonotype: It is likely a read error, because the conserved phenylalanine at the end of the CDR3 is missing. This chain joins TRBV29-1 and TRBJ2-1; possible D gene TRBD1, 7 bases. From germline, CDR1 is SQVTM and CDR2 ANQGSEA. V gave up 7 bases and J gave up 10 bases, with 17 bases separating them. The CDR3 runs to 12 residues. The CDR3 is CSAPPGGNEQFI. The CDR3 region has the DNA TGCAGCGCCCCCCCAGGGGGGAACGAGCAGTTCATC.

This clonotype has more than one count but fewer than ten. The chain couples TRBV6-5 to TRBJ2-7; TRBD1 matches at 7 bases. Germline assignment: CDR1 MNHEY and CDR2 SVGAGI. The CDR3 sequence is 14 residues long. The ends lost 8 bases at V and 5 bases at J; junction bases unmatched: 12. CDR3 DNA: TGTGCCAGCCCCTCTAGGACAGGATATAACGAGCAGTACTTC. Translation gives CASPSRTGYNEQYF.

This clonotype was seen just once. The chain links TRBV19 to TRBJ1-2; D is uncertain. This CDR3 is 10 amino acids long. Germline V gene data show CDR1 as LNHDA and CDR2 as SQIVND (reference sequence). CDR3 residues: CSPEIYGYTF. CDR3 DNA sequence: TGTTCCCCGGAGATATATGGCTACACCTTC.

The chain is built from TRBV5-1 and TRBJ2-3; possibly TRBD1 or TRBD2 for D (5 bases each). Germline V gene lookup returns CDR1 SGHRS and CDR2 YFSETQ. The CDR3 totals 14 residues. V lost 4 bases, J lost 2 bases, and 11 bases lay in between. CDR3 DNA sequence: TGCGCCAGCAGCCCCGGGACCAACACAGATACGCAGTATTTT. Protein sequence: CASSPGTNTDTQYF.

V usage is TRBV29-1 and J usage is TRBJ1-2; the D gene is possibly TRBD1 (5 bases). V was trimmed by 4 bases and J by 0 bases, leaving 24 bases between them. The CDR3 totals 18 residues. Germline CDR1 and CDR2: SQVTM and ANQGSEA. CDR3: CSVGVATGTQVANYGYTF. In nucleotides, the CDR3 is TGCAGCGTTGGGGTAGCAACAGGAACTCAAGTGGCTAACTATGGCTACACCTTC.

The J gene is TRBJ2-4, the V gene TRBV10-3; no definite D call. The germline V gene encodes CDR1 ENHRY and CDR2 SYGVKD. The CDR3 runs 18 residues. CDR3 DNA: TGTGTTATCAGTGAGTCGATAGGGTCACTTCAAGCCAAAAACATTCAGTACTTC. Its translation is CVISESIGSLQAKNIQYF.